This T cell receptor (beta chain) was profiled in a study of cytomegalovirus exposure and HLA in healthy donors. Study in general: Earlier work reported 100 million or so unique TCR beta sequences from about 190 million T cells.

The primer mix had 60 Vbeta and 13 Jbeta primers. Assay: immunoSEQ multiplex PCR; the TCRdb copy retains only in-frame clones and omits some. Seen here are more than 85,000 clones, around 87% observed once, and the top ten hold about 1.8%. Germline assignment: CDR1 SGHVS and CDR2 FQNEAQ. The trim removed 5 bases at V and 4 bases at J, leaving 4 bases unmatched. The CDR3 covers 15 residues. The clonotype comes from a middle-aged man in good health and CMV-seronegative. Sequencing input: PBMCs. The chain employs TRBV7-8 and TRBJ2-1, with 11 bases identical to TRBD2. Here the CDR3 reads CASSATSGGYNEQFF. For the CDR3, the DNA is TGTGCCAGCAGCGCTACTAGCGGGGGATACAATGAGCAGTTCTTC.